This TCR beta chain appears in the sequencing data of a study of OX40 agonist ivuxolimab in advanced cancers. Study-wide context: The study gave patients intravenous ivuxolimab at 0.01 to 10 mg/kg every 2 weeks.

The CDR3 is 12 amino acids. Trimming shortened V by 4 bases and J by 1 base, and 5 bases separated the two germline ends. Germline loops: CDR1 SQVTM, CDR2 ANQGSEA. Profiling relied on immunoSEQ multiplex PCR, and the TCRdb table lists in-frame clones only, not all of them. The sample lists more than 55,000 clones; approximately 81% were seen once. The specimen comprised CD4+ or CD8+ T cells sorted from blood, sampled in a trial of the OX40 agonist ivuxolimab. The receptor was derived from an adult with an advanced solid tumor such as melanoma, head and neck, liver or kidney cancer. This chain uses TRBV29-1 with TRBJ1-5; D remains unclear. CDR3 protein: CSVVDSNQPQHF. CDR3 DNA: TGCAGCGTTGTGGACAGCAATCAGCCCCAGCATTTT.